The clone carrying this T cell receptor (beta chain) was seen repeatedly, ten times or more. Its specificity is not known. The sample comes from a study of T cells in Graves' hyperthyroidism and ophthalmopathy. Study-level points and caveats: In blood, most of the thyroid clonotypes expanded above 0.001 were also present.

V was cut by 2 bases and J by 19 bases, with 18 bases left in between. The CDR3 length is 13 residues. Germline assignment: CDR1 LNHNV and CDR2 YYDKDF (reference sequence). TCR beta CDR3 regions were amplified from RNA. During a first-round RT-PCR of the TCR CDR3, the HTBI primer set was used. A single record per CDR3 protein comes from TCRdb applying MiXCR to the multiplex PCR reads. The data hold approximately 510,000 distinct CDR3 sequences, with 40% to 50% observed a single time. Exclusions: uncontrolled infection, other autoimmune disease, pregnancy, lactation. The sample comprised peripheral blood or thyroid tissue (not recorded which). V gene TRBV15 combines with J gene TRBJ1-6; TRBD1 is a possible D gene (6 bases). The clonotype comes from an adult woman with Graves' disease, either hyperthyroidism or ophthalmopathy (not recorded which). As DNA, the CDR3 is TGTGCCACCAGCAGATCCCCGGGGGCCCAAGAGCACTTT. Encoded protein: CATSRSPGAQEHF.